These 17 T cell receptor beta chains share one sample of origin, sequenced in a study of glioma-infiltrating T cells after dendritic cell vaccination. Documented time point: after dendritic cell vaccination, including at tumor progression/relapse. The protocol was immunoSEQ multiplex PCR, while the TCRdb copy is restricted to in-frame clones and leaves out a portion. The sample contains about 99,000 clones, around 80% of which appear only once. Source: blood, taken after dendritic cell vaccination. The receptors were gathered from a human donor with glioblastoma.

The V call is TRBV2, the J call TRBJ2-2, with D possibly TRBD2 on 6 matching bases. CDR1 and CDR2 from the germline V gene are SNHLY and FYNNEI. The length of the CDR3 is 14 residues. Trimming pared 7 bases from V and 0 bases from J, leaving 9 bases between. In nucleotides, the CDR3 is TGTGCCAGCATGGGACTCACGAACACCGGGGAGCTGTTTTTT. Its protein product is CASMGLTNTGELFF.

This clone showed up just a few times. The chain joins TRBV2 to TRBJ2-2; 15 bases are shared with TRBD2. From germline, CDR1 is SNHLY and CDR2 FYNNEI. With 6 bases clipped from V and 5 bases from J, the junction kept 7 bases outside the gene matches. The CDR3 length is 17 residues. The CDR3 DNA sequence: TGTGCCAGCAGCGGGACTAGCGGGAGGCCGGGAACCGGGGAGCTGTTTTTT. Its translation is CASSGTSGRPGTGELFF.

V usage is TRBV10-3 and J usage is TRBJ2-3; 10 bases fit TRBD2. The CDR3 spans 15 residues. The ends lost 8 bases at V and 1 base at J; junction bases unmatched: 6. The germline V gene has CDR1 ENHRY and CDR2 SYGVKD. The DNA of the CDR3 is TGTGCCATCTCTTTCGGGACTAGCGGCACAGATACGCAGTATTTT. Translating gives CAISFGTSGTDTQYF.

The count of this clone is one. This chain connects TRBV18 to TRBJ1-6; D may be TRBD1 (5 bases). The V end lost 4 bases, the J end lost 8 bases, and 18 bases lay between the germline ends. CDR3 length: 16 amino acids. From germline, CDR1 is KGHSH and CDR2 LQKENI. Written as DNA, the CDR3 is TGTGCCAGCTCACTAGGATCCGCCGGGGGTGATTCACCCCTCCACTTT. Translated: CASSLGSAGGDSPLHF.

V gene TRBV11-2 combines with J gene TRBJ1-2, with no clear D. Trimming cost V 5 bases and J 4 bases, with 11 bases left between them. The CDR3 is made up of 13 amino acids. From germline, CDR1 is SGHAT and CDR2 FQNNGV. The CDR3 DNA follows: TGTGCCAGCAGCCCCCAATCAGTCTATGGCTACACCTTC. Residues: CASSPQSVYGYTF.

The rearrangement links TRBV15 to TRBJ1-5; D possibly corresponds to TRBD1 (6 bases). V was pared by 4 bases and J by 0 bases, with 16 bases between. Germline assignment: CDR1 LNHNV and CDR2 YYDKDF (reference sequence). The CDR3 sequence is 17 residues long. Here the CDR3 reads CATSIPGGGPSNQPQHF. For the CDR3, the DNA is TGTGCCACCAGCATACCTGGGGGGGGGCCTAGCAATCAGCCCCAGCATTTT.

The chain combines TRBV5-4 with TRBJ2-7; 10 bases agree with TRBD1. J gave up 9 bases and V 2 bases, and 11 bases lay outside the gene matches. CDR3 size: 15 residues. Germline V CDR1 and CDR2: SGHNT, YYREEE (reference sequence). The CDR3 DNA reads TGTGCCAGCAGCTTCCTCGGACAGGGGGAAGAGGGGCAGTACTTC. Encoded protein: CASSFLGQGEEGQYF.

The J gene is TRBJ2-5, the V gene TRBV2; 9 bases line up with TRBD1. Germline CDR1 reads SNHLY; CDR2 reads FYNNEI. The CDR3 is 14 residues long. J gave up 5 bases and V 6 bases, and 7 bases lay outside the gene matches. CDR3 DNA: TGTGCCAGCAGGGCGATAGGACAGGGGGAGACCCAGTACTTC. Translating it yields CASRAIGQGETQYF. Looking up the rest from reference TRBV2 and TRBJ2-5 gives the full variable domain: EPEVTQTPSHQVTQMGQEVILRCVPISNHLYFYWYRQILGQKVEFLVSFYNNEISEKSEIFDDQFSVERPDGSNFTLKIRSTKLEDSAMYFCASRAIGQGETQYFGPGTRLLVL.

The chain couples TRBV4-1 to TRBJ1-3; 8 nucleotides agree with TRBD1. The germline CDR1 and CDR2 sequences are MGHRA and YSYEKL. This CDR3 has 15 residues. Germline trimming cut 2 bases from V and 2 bases from J; bases unmatched to any gene: 2. CDR3 nucleotides: TGCGCCAGCAGCCAACGACAGGGGCCTGGAAACACCATATATTTT. It translates to CASSQRQGPGNTIYF.

The gene calls are TRBV5-1 and TRBJ2-3, with 9 bases aligning to TRBD2. CDR3 length: 18 amino acids. V lost 0 bases to trimming and J lost 2 bases; unmatched junction nucleotides: 10. Germline V CDR1 and CDR2: SGHRS, YFSETQ. CDR3 region: CASSLGGGGGTYTDTQYF. CDR3 in DNA: TGCGCCAGCAGCTTGGGTGGCGGGGGGGGAACATACACAGATACGCAGTATTTT.

V usage is TRBV5-1 and J usage is TRBJ2-1; possible D gene TRBD1, 5 bases. CDR1 and CDR2 from the germline V gene are SGHRS and YFSETQ. Deletions cut 0 bases from V and 8 bases from J, with 15 bases between. The CDR3 has 15 residues. DNA of the CDR3: TGCGCCAGCAGCTTGGAACCAGGGCCTATGTATGAGCAGTTCTTC. Its translation is CASSLEPGPMYEQFF.

The chain couples TRBV5-1 to TRBJ2-1; 13 bases are a match to TRBD2. Germline CDR1 and CDR2: SGHRS and YFSETQ. Trimming cost V 4 bases and J 4 bases; bases outside gene matches: 2. The CDR3 extends over 15 amino acids. For the CDR3, the DNA is TGCGCCAGCAGCCCGGGACTAGCGGGGTACAATGAGCAGTTCTTC. It yields the protein CASSPGLAGYNEQFF.

The rearrangement joins TRBV27 to TRBJ2-7, with 8 bases lining up with TRBD1. The germline CDR1 and CDR2 sequences are MNHEY and SMNVEV (reference sequence). The CDR3 runs to 15 residues. V lost 1 base, J lost 0 bases, and 2 bases stayed unmatched. The CDR3 DNA sequence: TGTGCCAGCAGTTTATTAGGACAGGGCTCCTACGAGCAGTACTTC. Protein sequence: CASSLLGQGSYEQYF.

This clone has only one observation. In nucleotides, the CDR3 is TGTGCCAGCAGTCCGATATCGCCGTTACAGCCAGACTATGGCTACACCTTC. This sequence encodes CASSPISPLQPDYGYTF. The gene calls are TRBV28 and TRBJ1-2; D gene unclear. Trimming shortened V by 5 bases and J by 3 bases, and 22 bases separated the two germline ends. This CDR3 contains 17 residues. Germline CDR1 MDHEN, CDR2 SYDVKM.

This clone was observed a handful of times. The chain links TRBV6-5 to TRBJ1-3; D ambiguous. Trimming removed 7 bases at V and 0 bases at J, with 10 bases between. CDR1 and CDR2 from the germline V gene are MNHEY and SVGAGI. CDR3 size: 14 residues. CDR3 protein: CASIPGLSGNTIYF. Here the CDR3 DNA reads TGTGCCAGCATCCCCGGACTCTCTGGAAACACCATATATTTT.

The chain recombines TRBV27 with TRBJ2-7; possibly TRBD2 for D (6 bases). The CDR3 consists of 15 residues. The germline CDR1 and CDR2 sequences are MNHEY and SMNVEV (reference sequence). V was trimmed by 3 bases and J by 5 bases, leaving 17 bases between them. The CDR3 reads CASSFVLSGVDEQYF. CDR3 bases: TGTGCCAGCAGTTTTGTCCTATCGGGAGTGGACGAGCAGTACTTC.

This chain links TRBV9 with TRBJ2-2; possibly TRBD1 for D (6 bases). The V end was cut by 4 bases, the J end by 6 bases, with 13 bases between. CDR1 is SGDLS, CDR2 YYNGEE, per germline. This CDR3 region has 14 residues. Here the CDR3 DNA reads TGTGCCAGCAGCATTCGACAGGCCCCCGGGGAGCTGTTTTTT. This encodes CASSIRQAPGELFF.